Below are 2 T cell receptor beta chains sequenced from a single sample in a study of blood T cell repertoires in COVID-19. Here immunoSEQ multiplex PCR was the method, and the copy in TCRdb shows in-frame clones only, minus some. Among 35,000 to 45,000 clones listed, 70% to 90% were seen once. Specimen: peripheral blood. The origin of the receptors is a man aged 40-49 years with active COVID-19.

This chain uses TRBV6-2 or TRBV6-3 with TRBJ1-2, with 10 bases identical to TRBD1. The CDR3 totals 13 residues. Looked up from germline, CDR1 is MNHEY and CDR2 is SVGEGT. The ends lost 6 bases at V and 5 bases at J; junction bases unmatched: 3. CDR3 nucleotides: TGTGCCAGCAGCCGGGACAGGGGATATGGCTACACCTTC. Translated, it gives CASSRDRGYGYTF.

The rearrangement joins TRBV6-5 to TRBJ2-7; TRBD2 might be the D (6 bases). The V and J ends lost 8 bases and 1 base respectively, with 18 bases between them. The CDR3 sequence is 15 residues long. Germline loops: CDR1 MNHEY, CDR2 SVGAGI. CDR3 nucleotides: TGTGCCAGCTCACTGGATCCTAGCGCTTCCTACGAGCAGTACTTC. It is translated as CASSLDPSASYEQYF.